This paragraph reports one T cell receptor beta chain. The source of the sample is a study of blood T cell repertoires in COVID-19. Overall study context: From T cells, B-cell-depleted T cells, or PBMCs came the material, which was cDNA or gDNA.

Germline assignment: CDR1 LGHNA and CDR2 YNFKEQ. V lost 3 bases and J lost 6, with 15 bases in between. The CDR3 is 15 amino acids. The authors' processing: Amplification with reference gene primers provided the estimates of nucleated cell counts. Produced via immunoSEQ multiplex PCR; TCRdb's table is partial and in-frame only. V and J calls and clone size are given by that table; D and trimming were obtained from the DNA. The sample has 140,000 to 150,000 clones; about 76% are singletons. This clonotype was obtained from a human donor in a cohort sampled during active COVID-19. J is TRBJ2-1 and V is TRBV4-2; TRBD2 is a possible D gene (6 bases). The material sequenced was peripheral blood. The CDR3, as DNA: TGTGCCAGCAGCCATGTAGATGGGGGGACCAATGAGCAGTTCTTC. The encoded protein is CASSHVDGGTNEQFF.